This is a list of T cell receptor beta chains from one sample in a study of T-cell memory formation after mild COVID-19. TCRdb ran MiXCR on the 5' RACE reads and lists one entry per CDR3 protein. The sample includes 150,000 to 200,000 distinct CDR3 sequences, roughly 30% seen only once; the top ten take more than 10%. Sequencing was performed on PBMCs or a T cell subset sorted from them (not recorded which). Receptor source: an adult woman who had mild COVID-19 (a few samples of this study predate the infection). Cell type and time point are not known. Both conserved end residues are part of each CDR3. For some rows the clone size is stated as once, few or many, or as a class when expanded; others skip it.

J,V,size,length,CDR3
TRBJ1-1,TRBV7-2,NA,15,CASSPNGVLNTEAFF
TRBJ2-7,TRBV6-6,NA,13,CASSLVSTGEQYF
TRBJ2-6,TRBV24-1,NA,16,CATSDRRLSGANVLTF
TRBJ1-6,TRBV20-1,NA,16,CSARDHIAGDNSPLHF
TRBJ2-7,TRBV14,NA,14,CASSQERTRYEQYF
TRBJ2-3,TRBV7-3,NA,17,CASSLSRGGLSTDTQYF
TRBJ1-6,TRBV28,NA,15,CASNRPTGEGSPLHF
TRBJ2-1,TRBV7-8,NA,14,CASRRQGNHNEQFF
TRBJ2-1,TRBV25-1,NA,14,CASSGRDRGSEQFF
TRBJ2-3,TRBV12-3/TRBV12-4,few,14,CASARGGRTDTQYF